Listed below are T cell receptor beta chains from one sample, sequenced in a study of CD8 T cells in Susac syndrome. TCRdb ran MiXCR on the immunoSEQ multiplex PCR reads and lists one entry per CDR3 protein. The data show over 350,000 distinct CDR3 sequences, approximately 89% seen once. The sequenced material came from CD8+ T cells from PBMCs. The source is a human donor with multiple sclerosis. CDR3s include the opening cysteine and the closing phenylalanine or tryptophan. Fields, in order: clone size, J gene, V gene, D gene, CDR3 DNA, CDR3 protein. A D gene is named only where the DNA matches it firmly. Clone size is stated in some rows and not others, as once, few, many or a class when expanded.

>few|TRBJ1-2|TRBV5-6|TRBD1
TGTGCCAGCAGCTCCACCTGGACAGGGGGCTTGCGGGAGTATGGCTACACCTTC
CASSSTWTGGLREYGYTF
>NA|TRBJ2-1|TRBV7-3|NA
TGTGCCAGCAGCTTAATGGTCGGGAATGAGCAGTTCTTC
CASSLMVGNEQFF
>NA|TRBJ2-7|TRBV6-1|NA
TGTGCCAGCAAACTAGCGCGACAGGTCCCTACCTACGAGCAGTACTTC
CASKLARQVPTYEQYF
>NA|TRBJ2-1|TRBV20-1|NA
TGCAGTACTCGCGAGGGGCGCGATATGGATGAGCAGTTCTTC
CSTREGRDMDEQFF
>NA|TRBJ1-4|TRBV6-1|NA
TGTGCCAGCAGTGAAAAAGGGACGGGGAGATTATATGAAAAACTGTTTTTT
CASSEKGTGRLYEKLFF
>NA|TRBJ2-7|TRBV27|NA
TGTGCCAGCAGTTTAGCCCCCTCGGGGGAGCAGTACTTC
CASSLAPSGEQYF
>NA|TRBJ2-1|TRBV14|TRBD2
TGTGCCAGCAGCCAAGGGCGACTAGCGGGTCCCAATGAGCAGTTCTTC
CASSQGRLAGPNEQFF
>NA|TRBJ2-7|TRBV2|TRBD1
TGTGCCGGCTGGACAGGGCCCTACGAGCAGTACTTC
CAGWTGPYEQYF
>NA|TRBJ2-7|TRBV27|NA
TGTGCCAGCAGTTTCTCCGGGACACCCAACTCCTACGAGCAGTACTTC
CASSFSGTPNSYEQYF
>NA|TRBJ1-3|TRBV3-1|NA
TGTGCCAGCAGCCAAGATGGGAGGTTTTCTGGAAACACCATATATTTT
CASSQDGRFSGNTIYF
>NA|TRBJ2-3|TRBV13|NA
TGTGCCAGCAGCCCGGACGGTAGCACAGATACGCAGTATTTT
CASSPDGSTDTQYF
>NA|TRBJ2-7|TRBV29-1|NA
TGCAGCGTTGAAGCCCCGGGACAAGACCCTTACGAGCAGTACTTC
CSVEAPGQDPYEQYF
>NA|TRBJ2-7|TRBV19|NA
TGTGCCAGTAGTCTCCAGGGGACCAACGAGCAGTACTTC
CASSLQGTNEQYF